One sample yielded the 3 T cell receptor beta chains listed below, sequenced in a study of CD8 T cells in ankylosing spondylitis. MiXCR, run by TCRdb on the 5' RACE reads, gives a single entry per CDR3 protein. There are about 270,000 distinct CDR3 sequences in the sample; approximately 30% occur only once, and around 4% lies in the top ten. Input material: blood, either unsorted or a sorted T cell fraction (not recorded which). The source of these receptors is a male donor with ankylosing spondylitis or in good health (not recorded which).

The chain recombines TRBV6-1 with TRBJ1-5; 11 bases map to TRBD1. The CDR3 sequence is 16 residues long. V lost 1 base, J lost 7 bases, and 6 bases stayed unmatched. Germline V gives CDR1 MNHNS, CDR2 SASEGT. The CDR3: CASSEEGTGGGQPQHF. CDR3 DNA sequence: TGTGCCAGCAGTGAAGAGGGGACAGGGGGAGGACAGCCCCAGCATTTT.

This clonotype was counted between two and nine times. The genes are TRBV12-3 or TRBV12-4 and TRBJ1-1; D unresolved. Trimming stripped 5 bases from V and 0 bases from J, with 4 bases between. This CDR3 comprises 12 residues. In nucleotides, the CDR3 is TGTGCCAGCAGTCACATGAACACTGAAGCTTTCTTT. Its protein product is CASSHMNTEAFF.

The CDR3 is CSAPTLNEQYF. The CDR3 bases are TGCAGTGCTCCCACCTTGAACGAGCAGTACTTC. J is TRBJ2-7 and V is TRBV20-1; D not resolved. Trimming left V 5 bases short and J 5 bases short, with 10 bases between. This CDR3 is built from 11 residues. CDR1 DFQATT and CDR2 SNEGSKA come from the germline V gene (reference sequence).